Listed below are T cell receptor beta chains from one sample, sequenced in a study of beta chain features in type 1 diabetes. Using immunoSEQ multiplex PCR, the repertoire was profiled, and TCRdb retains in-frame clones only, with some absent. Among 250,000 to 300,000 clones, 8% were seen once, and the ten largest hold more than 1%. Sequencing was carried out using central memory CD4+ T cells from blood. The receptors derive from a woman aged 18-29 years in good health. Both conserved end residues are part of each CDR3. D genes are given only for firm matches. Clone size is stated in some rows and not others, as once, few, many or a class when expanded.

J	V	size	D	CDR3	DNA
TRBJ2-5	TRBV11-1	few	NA	CASSWGTRETQYF	TGTGCCAGCAGCTGGGGGACGAGGGAGACCCAGTACTTC
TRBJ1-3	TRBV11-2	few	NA	CASSPGHAFFSGNTIYF	TGTGCCAGCAGCCCCGGACATGCGTTTTTCTCTGGAAACACCATATATTTT
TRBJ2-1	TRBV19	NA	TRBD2	CASSIRASGQEQFF	TGTGCCAGTAGTATAAGGGCTAGCGGTCAAGAGCAGTTCTTC
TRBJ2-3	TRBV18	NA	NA	CASSGYTERLTDTQYF	TGTGCCAGCTCGGGGTATACCGAGCGGTTAACAGATACGCAGTATTTT
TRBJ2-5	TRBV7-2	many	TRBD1	CASNWDSQETQYF	TGTGCCAGCAACTGGGACAGCCAAGAGACCCAGTACTTC
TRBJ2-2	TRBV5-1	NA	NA	CASSFDLTGELFF	TGCGCCAGCAGCTTCGACCTCACCGGGGAGCTGTTTTTT
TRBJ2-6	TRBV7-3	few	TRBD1	CASSSKAGTGLTGANVLTF	TGTGCCAGCAGTTCCAAGGCCGGGACAGGGTTGACTGGGGCCAACGTCCTGACTTTC
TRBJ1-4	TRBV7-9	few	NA	CASAEWGINEKLFF	TGTGCCAGCGCCGAATGGGGCATTAATGAAAAACTGTTTTTT
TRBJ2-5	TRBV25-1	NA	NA	CASSPPVALGETQYF	TGTGCCAGCAGTCCACCTGTGGCCCTAGGGGAGACCCAGTACTTC
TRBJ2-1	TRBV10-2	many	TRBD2	CASSEGAGAYNEQFF	TGCGCCAGCAGTGAAGGAGCGGGAGCCTACAATGAGCAGTTCTTC
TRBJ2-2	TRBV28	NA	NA	CASRSTAGELFF	TGTGCCAGCAGATCGACAGCCGGGGAGCTGTTTTTT
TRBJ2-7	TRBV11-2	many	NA	CASSPLRGSYEQYF	TGTGCCAGCAGCCCCTTAAGGGGGTCCTACGAGCAGTACTTC
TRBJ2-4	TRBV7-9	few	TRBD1	CASSLGDGTGGCYF	TGTGCCAGCAGCTTAGGGGATGGGACAGGGGGCTGCTACTTC
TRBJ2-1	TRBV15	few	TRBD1	CATKRDRANNEQFF	TGTGCCACCAAAAGAGACAGGGCAAACAATGAGCAGTTCTTC
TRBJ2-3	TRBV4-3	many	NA	CASGNTDTQYF	TGCGCCAGCGGAAACACAGATACGCAGTATTTT
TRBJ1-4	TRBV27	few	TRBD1	CATRGTVNEKLFF	TGTGCCACCCGCGGGACAGTGAATGAAAAACTGTTTTTT
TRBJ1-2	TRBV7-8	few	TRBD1	CASTMGPGQVWYLYGYTF	TGTGCCAGCACTATGGGGCCGGGACAGGTGTGGTACCTCTATGGCTACACCTTC
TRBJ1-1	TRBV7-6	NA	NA	CASSLGRGGLDTEAFF	TGTGCCAGCAGCCTCGGGCGCGGGGGCCTGGACACTGAAGCTTTCTTT
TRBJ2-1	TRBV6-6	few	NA	CASSSTGGGRNEQFF	TGTGCCAGCAGTTCCACTGGGGGGGGGCGCAATGAGCAGTTCTTC
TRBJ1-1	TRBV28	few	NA	CASIGGGNEAFF	TGTGCCAGTATAGGGGGTGGTAATGAAGCTTTCTTT
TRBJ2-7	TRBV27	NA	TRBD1	CATQEGRDRGYEQYF	TGTGCCACACAGGAAGGCCGGGACAGGGGCTACGAGCAGTACTTC
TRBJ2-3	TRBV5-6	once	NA	CASSPQAGLGTDTQYF	TGTGCCAGCAGCCCTCAGGCAGGGTTGGGTACAGATACGCAGTATTTT
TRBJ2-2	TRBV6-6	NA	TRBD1	CASSAQGSGELFF	TGTGCCAGCAGTGCACAGGGGTCCGGGGAGCTGTTTTTT
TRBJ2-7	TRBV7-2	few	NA	CASSLISGASYEQYF	TGTGCCAGCAGCTTAATATCCGGGGCGTCCTACGAGCAGTACTTC
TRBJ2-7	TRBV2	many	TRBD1	CASNRDRGYYEQYF	TGTGCCAGCAATAGGGACAGGGGATACTACGAGCAGTACTTC
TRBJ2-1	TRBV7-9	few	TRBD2	CASSLWGRAGDNEQFF	TGTGCCAGCAGCTTATGGGGGAGGGCCGGAGACAATGAGCAGTTCTTC
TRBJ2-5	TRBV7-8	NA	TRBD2	CASSPIGGEETQYF	TGTGCCAGCAGCCCCATCGGGGGGGAGGAGACCCAGTACTTC
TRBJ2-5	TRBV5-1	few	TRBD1	CASSGGQGTPTQETQYF	TGCGCCAGCAGCGGGGGACAGGGAACCCCGACACAAGAGACCCAGTACTTC
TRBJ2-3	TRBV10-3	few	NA	CAISEGKGDTQYF	TGTGCCATCAGTGAGGGAAAAGGAGATACGCAGTATTTT
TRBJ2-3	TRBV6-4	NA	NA	CASSDSLGDTQYF	TGTGCCAGCAGTGACTCGTTGGGAGATACGCAGTATTTT
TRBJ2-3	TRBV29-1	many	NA	CSGGTYSGTQYF	TGCAGCGGGGGCACCTACTCCGGTACGCAGTATTTT
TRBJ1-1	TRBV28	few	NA	CASSLTRGGLTEAFF	TGTGCCAGCAGTTTAACCCGGGGCGGGTTGACTGAAGCTTTCTTT
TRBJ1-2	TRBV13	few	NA	CASSSRASYGYTF	TGTGCCAGCAGCTCCAGGGCGAGCTATGGCTACACCTTC
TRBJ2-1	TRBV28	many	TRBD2	CASTLSALAGGQFF	TGTGCCAGCACCTTAAGCGCGCTAGCGGGGGGGCAGTTCTTC
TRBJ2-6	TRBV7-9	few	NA	CASRGPSGANVLTF	TGTGCCAGCAGGGGACCCTCTGGGGCCAACGTCCTGACTTTC
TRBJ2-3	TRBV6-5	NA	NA	CASRGLNTDTQYF	TGTGCCAGCCGCGGGTTGAACACAGATACGCAGTATTTT
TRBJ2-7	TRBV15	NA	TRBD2	CATSRVAGGLYEQYF	TGTGCCACCAGCAGAGTGGCGGGAGGGCTCTACGAGCAGTACTTC
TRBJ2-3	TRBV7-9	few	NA	CASSLDANTDTQYF	TGTGCCAGCAGCTTAGATGCCAACACAGATACGCAGTATTTT
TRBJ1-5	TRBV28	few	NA	CASSPLNQPQHF	TGTGCCAGCAGTCCGTTAAATCAGCCCCAGCATTTT
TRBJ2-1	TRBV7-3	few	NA	CASSPPRKGKIGSTGHNEQFF	TGTGCCAGCAGCCCCCCTCGAAAGGGCAAAATCGGTTCAACCGGCCACAATGAGCAGTTCTTC
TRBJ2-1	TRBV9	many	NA	CASSVEGAGEQFF	TGTGCCAGCAGCGTAGAAGGGGCGGGTGAGCAGTTCTTC
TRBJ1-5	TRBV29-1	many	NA	CSVGGGPNQPQHF	TGCAGCGTTGGGGGGGGTCCCAATCAGCCCCAGCATTTT
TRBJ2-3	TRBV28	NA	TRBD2	CASSPGRADTQYF	TGTGCCAGCAGTCCAGGGAGGGCAGATACGCAGTATTTT
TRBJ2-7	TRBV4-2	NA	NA	CASSQAYEQYF	TGTGCCAGCAGCCAAGCGTACGAGCAGTACTTC
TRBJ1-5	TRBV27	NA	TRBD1	CASSPGTGGGQPQHF	TGTGCCAGCAGTCCCGGGACAGGGGGCGGTCAGCCCCAGCATTTT